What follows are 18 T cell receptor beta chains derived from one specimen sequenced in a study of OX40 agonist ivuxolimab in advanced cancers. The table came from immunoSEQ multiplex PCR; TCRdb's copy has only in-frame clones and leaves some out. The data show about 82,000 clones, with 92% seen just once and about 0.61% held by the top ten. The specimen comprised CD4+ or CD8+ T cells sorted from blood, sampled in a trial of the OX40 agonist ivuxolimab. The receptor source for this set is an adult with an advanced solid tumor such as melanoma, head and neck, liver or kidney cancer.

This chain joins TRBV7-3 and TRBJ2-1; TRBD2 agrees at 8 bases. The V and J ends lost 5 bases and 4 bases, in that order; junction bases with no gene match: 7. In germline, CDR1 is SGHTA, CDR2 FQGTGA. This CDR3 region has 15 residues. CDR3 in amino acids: CASSPLVAGYNEQFF. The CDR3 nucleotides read TGTGCCAGCAGCCCCCTGGTAGCGGGATACAATGAGCAGTTCTTC.

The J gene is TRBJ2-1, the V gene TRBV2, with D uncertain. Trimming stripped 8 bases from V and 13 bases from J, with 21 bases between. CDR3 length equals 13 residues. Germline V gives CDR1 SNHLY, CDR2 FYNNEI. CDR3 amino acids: CASYPPGRAAQFF. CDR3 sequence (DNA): TGTGCCAGCTATCCTCCGGGTCGGGCTGCTCAGTTCTTC.

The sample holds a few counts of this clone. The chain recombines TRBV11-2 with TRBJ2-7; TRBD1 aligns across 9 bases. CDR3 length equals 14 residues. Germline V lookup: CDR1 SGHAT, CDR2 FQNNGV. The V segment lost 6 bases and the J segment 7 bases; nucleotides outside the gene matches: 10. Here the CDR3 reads CASRVTGGMGEQYF. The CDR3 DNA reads TGTGCCAGCAGGGTGACAGGGGGAATGGGGGAGCAGTACTTC.

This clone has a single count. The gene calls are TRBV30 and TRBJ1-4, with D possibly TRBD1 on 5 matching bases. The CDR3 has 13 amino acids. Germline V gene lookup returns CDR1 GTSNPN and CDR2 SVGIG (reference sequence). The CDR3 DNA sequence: TGTGCAGGGGCAGGATCCCTAAGGGAAAAACTGTTTTTT. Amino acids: CAGAGSLREKLFF.

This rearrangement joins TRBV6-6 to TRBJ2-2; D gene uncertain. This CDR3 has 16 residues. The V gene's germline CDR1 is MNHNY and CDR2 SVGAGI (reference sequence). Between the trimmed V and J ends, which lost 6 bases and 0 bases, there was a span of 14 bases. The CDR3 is CASSLKLPPNTGELFF. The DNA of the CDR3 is TGTGCCAGCAGCCTAAAACTCCCCCCGAACACCGGGGAGCTGTTTTTT.

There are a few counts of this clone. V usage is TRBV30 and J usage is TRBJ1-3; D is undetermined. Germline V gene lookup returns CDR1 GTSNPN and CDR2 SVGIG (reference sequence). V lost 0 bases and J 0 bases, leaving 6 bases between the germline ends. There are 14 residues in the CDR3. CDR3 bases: TGTGCCTGGAGTGTATCCGTCTCTGGAAACACCATATATTTT. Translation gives CAWSVSVSGNTIYF.

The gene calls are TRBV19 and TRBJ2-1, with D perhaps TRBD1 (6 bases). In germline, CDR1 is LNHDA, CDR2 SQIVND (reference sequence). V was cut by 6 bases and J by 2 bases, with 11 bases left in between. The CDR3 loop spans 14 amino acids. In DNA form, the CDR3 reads TGTGCCAGTAGCGAGGGGGTTACCTACAATGAGCAGTTCTTC. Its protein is CASSEGVTYNEQFF.

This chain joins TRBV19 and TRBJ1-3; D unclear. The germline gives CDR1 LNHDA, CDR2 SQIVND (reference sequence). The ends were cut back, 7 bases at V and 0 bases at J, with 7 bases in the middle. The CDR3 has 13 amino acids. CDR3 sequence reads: CASTPSSGNTIYF. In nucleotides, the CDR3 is TGTGCCAGTACTCCTTCCTCTGGAAACACCATATATTTT.

The CDR3 loop is CASSPYLRDNEQFF. DNA for the CDR3: TGTGCCAGCAGCCCATACCTCAGGGACAATGAGCAGTTCTTC. The chain recombines TRBV5-5 with TRBJ2-1; a weak D match, TRBD1 (5 bases). The CDR3 has 14 residues. Trimming stripped 4 bases from V and 5 bases from J, with 13 bases between. Germline V lookup: CDR1 SGHKS, CDR2 YYEKEE (reference sequence). The whole variable domain, filled in from reference TRBV5-5 and TRBJ2-1, reads DAGVTQSPTHLIKTRGQQVTLRCSPISGHKSVSWYQQVLGQGPQFIFQYYEKEERGRGNFPDRFSARQFPNYSSELNVNALLLGDSALYLCASSPYLRDNEQFFGPGTRLTVL.

CDR3: CASSFGSQSSGNTIYF. CDR3 in DNA: TGCGCCAGCAGCTTTGGATCACAGAGCTCTGGAAACACCATATATTTT. The chain joins TRBV5-1 to TRBJ1-3; D is unresolved. Germline lookup yields CDR1 SGHRS and CDR2 YFSETQ. V was pared by 2 bases and J by 0 bases, with 12 bases between. This CDR3 contains 16 residues.

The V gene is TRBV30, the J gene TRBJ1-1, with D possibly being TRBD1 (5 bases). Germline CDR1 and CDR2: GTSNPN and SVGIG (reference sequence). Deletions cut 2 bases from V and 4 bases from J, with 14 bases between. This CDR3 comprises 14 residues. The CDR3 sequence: CAWSFFRVGTEAFF. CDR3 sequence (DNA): TGTGCCTGGAGTTTCTTCAGGGTGGGCACTGAAGCTTTCTTT.

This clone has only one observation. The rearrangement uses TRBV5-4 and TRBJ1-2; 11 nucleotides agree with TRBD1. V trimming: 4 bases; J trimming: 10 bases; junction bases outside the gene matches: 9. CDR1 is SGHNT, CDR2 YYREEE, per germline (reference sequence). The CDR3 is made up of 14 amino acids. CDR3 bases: TGTGCCAGCAGCACGTTCCGGGACAGGGGGGACTACACCTTC. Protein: CASSTFRDRGDYTF.

CDR3 nucleotide sequence: TGCGCCAGCAGCCCCCAAATGGGCCTCAATCAGCCCCAGCATTTT. Translated, it gives CASSPQMGLNQPQHF. V usage is TRBV5-1 and J usage is TRBJ1-5; D gene ambiguous. In germline, CDR1 is SGHRS, CDR2 YFSETQ. The CDR3 loop spans 15 amino acids. Trimming took off 4 bases at V and 3 bases at J, with 14 bases between the two ends.

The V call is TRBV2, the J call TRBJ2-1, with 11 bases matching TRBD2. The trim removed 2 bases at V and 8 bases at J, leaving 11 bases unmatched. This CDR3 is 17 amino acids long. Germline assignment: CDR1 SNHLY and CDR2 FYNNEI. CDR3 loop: CASSESSGGPPQHEQFF. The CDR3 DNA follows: TGTGCCAGCAGTGAATCTAGCGGGGGGCCCCCACAGCATGAGCAGTTCTTC.

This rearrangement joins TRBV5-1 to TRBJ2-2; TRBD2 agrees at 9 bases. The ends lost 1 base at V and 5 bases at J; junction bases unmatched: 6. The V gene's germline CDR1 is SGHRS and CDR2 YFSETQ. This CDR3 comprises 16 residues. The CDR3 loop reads CASSLRLAGKTGELFF. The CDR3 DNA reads TGCGCCAGCAGCTTGCGTCTAGCGGGAAAAACCGGGGAGCTGTTTTTT.

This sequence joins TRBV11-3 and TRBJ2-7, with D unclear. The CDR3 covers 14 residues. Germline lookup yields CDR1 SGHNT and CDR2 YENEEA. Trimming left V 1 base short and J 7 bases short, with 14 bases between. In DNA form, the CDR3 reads TGTGCCAGCAGCTTAGCGGGCGCAGGCCTGGAGCAGTACTTC. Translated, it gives CASSLAGAGLEQYF.

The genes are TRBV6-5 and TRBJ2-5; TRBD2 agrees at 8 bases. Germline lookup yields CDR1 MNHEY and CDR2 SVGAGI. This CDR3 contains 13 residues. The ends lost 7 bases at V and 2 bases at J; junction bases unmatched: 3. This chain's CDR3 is CASMLAGQETQYF. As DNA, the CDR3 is TGTGCCAGCATGTTAGCGGGGCAAGAGACCCAGTACTTC.

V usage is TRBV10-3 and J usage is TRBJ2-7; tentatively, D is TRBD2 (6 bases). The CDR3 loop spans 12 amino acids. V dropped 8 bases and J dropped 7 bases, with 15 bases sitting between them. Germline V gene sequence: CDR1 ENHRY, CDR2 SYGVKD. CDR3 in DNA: TGTGCCATCCACCGGGGCAGCGGGGAGCAGTACTTC. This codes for CAIHRGSGEQYF.